The present T cell receptor beta chain was sequenced within a study of OX40 agonist ivuxolimab in advanced cancers. Study at large: While on treatment, patients had intravenous ivuxolimab at 0.01 to 10 mg/kg every 2 weeks. Cancers in dose escalation were hepatocellular, melanoma, renal cell and head and neck. Mean age approximately 59 years, range roughly 23 to 79; around 80% male.

Sampling times: baseline, cycle 4 day 1, cycle 7 day 1. Clones were read by immunoSEQ multiplex PCR, and TCRdb kept only the in-frame ones, dropping some. This table has 70,000 to 95,000 clones, approximately 87% appearing once. V dropped 1 base and J dropped 12 bases, with 10 bases sitting between them. Looked up from germline, CDR1 is SNHLY and CDR2 is FYNNEI. The CDR3 runs to 12 residues. This TCR was recovered from an adult with an advanced solid tumor such as melanoma, head and neck, liver or kidney cancer. The rearrangement uses TRBV2 and TRBJ2-1; no definite D call. The material sequenced was CD4+ or CD8+ T cells sorted from blood, taken in a trial of the OX40 agonist ivuxolimab. CDR3 amino acids: CASSEGGPGQFF. The CDR3 DNA sequence: TGTGCCAGCAGTGAAGGGGGTCCCGGGCAGTTCTTC.